The present entry profiles one TCR beta chain with its context. In the original processing: Quantification of nucleated cells was approximated via reference gene primer amplification. The method was immunoSEQ multiplex PCR; TCRdb's version includes in-frame clones alone and lacks a portion of them. The D gene and trimming were derived from the DNA, and the V and J assignments and clone size from that table. The top ten clones hold about 0.24% of a sample with about 670,000 clones, 85% to 90% of them seen once. The sample is drawn from a study of blood T cell repertoires in COVID-19. The CDR3 extends over 15 amino acids. Germline assignment: CDR1 SGHDT and CDR2 YYEEEE. V shed 2 bases and J shed 0 bases, with 12 bases lying between them.

The source material was peripheral blood. The chain recombines TRBV5-6 with TRBJ2-7, with D possibly matching TRBD1 (5 bases). This receptor was identified in a woman under 30 with acute or convalescent COVID-19. In DNA form, the CDR3 reads TGTGCCAGCAGCTTCGACAGTTATAGCTCCTACGAGCAGTACTTC. It is translated as CASSFDSYSSYEQYF.